This is a list of T cell receptor beta chains from one sample in a study of T cell responses to AZD1222 COVID-19 vaccine. The protocol was immunoSEQ multiplex PCR, while the TCRdb copy is restricted to in-frame clones and leaves out a portion. The repertoire holds 150,000 to 200,000 clones, with roughly 94% as singletons. The source material was peripheral blood, sampled 28 days after the second AZD1222 dose. Receptors were obtained from an adult who received the AZD1222 COVID-19 vaccine. Each CDR3 is given with its conserved first and last residue. Each record gives: J gene, clone size, D gene, V gene, CDR3 DNA, CDR3 protein. D genes are given only for firm matches. The size entry is marked missing in some rows and otherwise reads once, few, many or a size class.

J gene: TRBJ2-7; clone size: once; D gene: TRBD2; V gene: TRBV7-6; CDR3 DNA: TGTGCCAGCAGCTTAGCGCGGGAGGGGGCGCCCGAGCAGTACTTC; CDR3 protein: CASSLAREGAPEQYF
J gene: TRBJ2-3; clone size: NA; D gene: NA; V gene: TRBV5-4; CDR3 DNA: TGTGCCAGCAGCTTTCATGACTACACAGATACGCAGTATTTT; CDR3 protein: CASSFHDYTDTQYF
J gene: TRBJ1-2; clone size: once; D gene: TRBD1; V gene: TRBV5-1; CDR3 DNA: TGCGCCAGCAGCTCAAAACAGGGGAGTGGCTACACCTTC; CDR3 protein: CASSSKQGSGYTF
J gene: TRBJ2-7; clone size: NA; D gene: TRBD1; V gene: TRBV24-1; CDR3 DNA: TGTGCCCCCGGGGACAGGGGGGCCGAGCAGTACTTC; CDR3 protein: CAPGDRGAEQYF
J gene: TRBJ1-6; clone size: NA; D gene: NA; V gene: TRBV27; CDR3 DNA: TGTGCCAGCAGTTTATGGCAGGGTAATTCACCCCTCCACTTT; CDR3 protein: CASSLWQGNSPLHF
J gene: TRBJ1-4; clone size: NA; D gene: NA; V gene: TRBV28; CDR3 DNA: TGTGCCAGCGGGCCGGTTCTGACTAATGAAAAACTGTTTTTT; CDR3 protein: CASGPVLTNEKLFF
J gene: TRBJ1-4; clone size: NA; D gene: NA; V gene: TRBV15; CDR3 DNA: TGTGCCACCAGCCCCCTGGGGGGGAAGAAACTGTTTTTT; CDR3 protein: CATSPLGGKKLFF
J gene: TRBJ2-7; clone size: NA; D gene: NA; V gene: TRBV30; CDR3 DNA: TGTGCCTGGAGTTTCGGTGGGGGGTTCCGAGGCGAGCAGTACTTC; CDR3 protein: CAWSFGGGFRGEQYF
J gene: TRBJ2-7; clone size: NA; D gene: NA; V gene: TRBV6-2/TRBV6-3; CDR3 DNA: TGTGCCAGCAGCCCACCCGGATACGAGCAGTACTTC; CDR3 protein: CASSPPGYEQYF
J gene: TRBJ1-1; clone size: NA; D gene: NA; V gene: TRBV5-6; CDR3 DNA: TGTGCCAGCAGCTTGCAGACATTGAACACTGAAGCTTTCTTT; CDR3 protein: CASSLQTLNTEAFF
J gene: TRBJ1-2; clone size: NA; D gene: NA; V gene: TRBV10-3; CDR3 DNA: TGTGCCATCAGTGAGTTGAAGGGCTACACCTTC; CDR3 protein: CAISELKGYTF
J gene: TRBJ1-5; clone size: NA; D gene: TRBD1; V gene: TRBV6-5; CDR3 DNA: TGTGCCAGCAGTTTGGACAGGGCGAATCAGCCCCAGCATTTT; CDR3 protein: CASSLDRANQPQHF
J gene: TRBJ2-5; clone size: NA; D gene: NA; V gene: TRBV10-3; CDR3 DNA: TGTGCCATCAGTGAGTACCCCCGGACTCCTGGGGAGACCCAGTACTTC; CDR3 protein: CAISEYPRTPGETQYF
J gene: TRBJ1-3; clone size: NA; D gene: NA; V gene: TRBV6-5; CDR3 DNA: TGTGCCAGCAGTTACGGGACGAGCTCTGGAAACACCATATATTTT; CDR3 protein: CASSYGTSSGNTIYF
J gene: TRBJ2-7; clone size: NA; D gene: TRBD1; V gene: TRBV5-4; CDR3 DNA: TGTGCCAGCAGCGGCCAGGGGGCTGGCGCGGGGGAGCAGTACTTC; CDR3 protein: CASSGQGAGAGEQYF
J gene: TRBJ2-1; clone size: NA; D gene: TRBD2; V gene: TRBV7-9; CDR3 DNA: TGTGCCAGCAGCACCGGGACTAGCATTGATGAGCAGTTCTTC; CDR3 protein: CASSTGTSIDEQFF
J gene: TRBJ2-3; clone size: once; D gene: TRBD1; V gene: TRBV30; CDR3 DNA: TGTGCCTTTTCACCCGGGACAGACACAGATACGCAGTATTTT; CDR3 protein: CAFSPGTDTDTQYF
J gene: TRBJ2-1; clone size: NA; D gene: NA; V gene: TRBV6-5; CDR3 DNA: TGTGCCAGCACCCTTTCAGGGGTCCACAATGAGCAGTTCTTC; CDR3 protein: CASTLSGVHNEQFF
J gene: TRBJ2-5; clone size: NA; D gene: NA; V gene: TRBV7-9; CDR3 DNA: TGTGCCAGCAGCCAATGGGGGGCAGGGGCTGGCTGGTCGGAGACCCAGTACTTC; CDR3 protein: CASSQWGAGAGWSETQYF
J gene: TRBJ1-1; clone size: NA; D gene: NA; V gene: TRBV28; CDR3 DNA: TGTGCCAGCAGTTTGCTCCATGGATCGGTAAACACTGAAGCTTTCTTT; CDR3 protein: CASSLLHGSVNTEAFF
J gene: TRBJ2-5; clone size: NA; D gene: TRBD1; V gene: TRBV24-1; CDR3 DNA: TGTGCCACCAGTGAGTCCGGGACAGGGGAAGAGACCCAGTACTTC; CDR3 protein: CATSESGTGEETQYF
J gene: TRBJ2-7; clone size: NA; D gene: TRBD2; V gene: TRBV7-2; CDR3 DNA: TGTGCCAGCAATCATAGAGGTGGGCGGGAGACTCGGCAGTACTTC; CDR3 protein: CASNHRGGRETRQYF
J gene: TRBJ2-7; clone size: NA; D gene: NA; V gene: TRBV7-8; CDR3 DNA: TGTGCCAGCAGCTTAAGAGGGTCTGACCTCTACGAGCAGTACTTC; CDR3 protein: CASSLRGSDLYEQYF
J gene: TRBJ1-2; clone size: NA; D gene: TRBD1; V gene: TRBV5-4; CDR3 DNA: TGTGCCAGCAGCTCTCCGCAGCAGACAGGGGGCCTTGAGGGCTACACCTTC; CDR3 protein: CASSSPQQTGGLEGYTF
J gene: TRBJ1-2; clone size: NA; D gene: TRBD1; V gene: TRBV2; CDR3 DNA: TGTGCCAGCAGTGAGACAGGGCTCTATGGCTACACCTTC; CDR3 protein: CASSETGLYGYTF
J gene: TRBJ2-1; clone size: NA; D gene: NA; V gene: TRBV9; CDR3 DNA: TGTGCCAGCAGCCCCCTAGGCTCCTCCTACAATGAGCAGTTCTTC; CDR3 protein: CASSPLGSSYNEQFF
J gene: TRBJ1-5; clone size: NA; D gene: NA; V gene: TRBV19; CDR3 DNA: TGTGCCAGTAGTAGAGGGGGGGGCAATCAGCCCCAGCATTTT; CDR3 protein: CASSRGGGNQPQHF
J gene: TRBJ2-4; clone size: once; D gene: TRBD1; V gene: TRBV19; CDR3 DNA: TGTGCCAGTGGACAGGGGTTGAACATTCAGTACTTC; CDR3 protein: CASGQGLNIQYF
J gene: TRBJ2-1; clone size: NA; D gene: NA; V gene: TRBV7-2; CDR3 DNA: TGTGCCAGCAGCTTAGTTTTTAGCGGAACTACCAATGAGCAGTTCTTC; CDR3 protein: CASSLVFSGTTNEQFF
J gene: TRBJ1-4; clone size: NA; D gene: NA; V gene: TRBV5-4; CDR3 DNA: TGTGCCAGCAGCTTGGATAGACGGGAAAAACTGTTTTTT; CDR3 protein: CASSLDRREKLFF
J gene: TRBJ2-1; clone size: NA; D gene: NA; V gene: TRBV27; CDR3 DNA: TGTGCCAGCAGTTTATTTACTGAGCAGTTCTTC; CDR3 protein: CASSLFTEQFF
J gene: TRBJ2-3; clone size: once; D gene: NA; V gene: TRBV13; CDR3 DNA: TGTGCCAGCACCCTCACAGATACGCAGTATTTT; CDR3 protein: CASTLTDTQYF
J gene: TRBJ2-1; clone size: NA; D gene: NA; V gene: TRBV6-5; CDR3 DNA: TGTGCCAGCGACATCGGACAGCGCTACAATGAGCAGTTCTTC; CDR3 protein: CASDIGQRYNEQFF
J gene: TRBJ1-2; clone size: NA; D gene: NA; V gene: TRBV10-3; CDR3 DNA: TGTGCCATCAGCGACAAAAACTATGGCTACACCTTC; CDR3 protein: CAISDKNYGYTF
J gene: TRBJ2-7; clone size: NA; D gene: TRBD2; V gene: TRBV18; CDR3 DNA: TGTGCCAGCTCACTCACTAGCGGGAGCTACGAGCAGTACTTC; CDR3 protein: CASSLTSGSYEQYF
J gene: TRBJ2-1; clone size: NA; D gene: NA; V gene: TRBV30; CDR3 DNA: TGTGCCTGGACTGTAGGTGCCCTACTGAGCGATGAGCAGTTCTTC; CDR3 protein: CAWTVGALLSDEQFF
J gene: TRBJ2-1; clone size: NA; D gene: TRBD2; V gene: TRBV7-3; CDR3 DNA: TGTGCCAGCAGCCCCCGGGACAGGGCTTACGGACTAGCGGGACACAATGAGCAGTTCTTC; CDR3 protein: CASSPRDRAYGLAGHNEQFF
J gene: TRBJ2-7; clone size: NA; D gene: TRBD2; V gene: TRBV9; CDR3 DNA: TGTGCCAGCAGCGCGACCGGGACTAGCGGTTACGAGCAGTACTTC; CDR3 protein: CASSATGTSGYEQYF
J gene: TRBJ1-1; clone size: NA; D gene: NA; V gene: TRBV19; CDR3 DNA: TGTGCCAGTAGTATAGTATGGGGTACCGCTGAAGCTTTCTTT; CDR3 protein: CASSIVWGTAEAFF
J gene: TRBJ2-1; clone size: NA; D gene: NA; V gene: TRBV10-1; CDR3 DNA: TGCGCCAGCAGTGAAAAGGGCCTAGCGTGGAGCTCCTACAATGAGCAGTTCTTC; CDR3 protein: CASSEKGLAWSSYNEQFF
J gene: TRBJ2-5; clone size: once; D gene: NA; V gene: TRBV18; CDR3 DNA: TGTGCCAGCTCACCACTCTTTAGCGAGACCCAGTACTTC; CDR3 protein: CASSPLFSETQYF
J gene: TRBJ1-2; clone size: NA; D gene: TRBD1; V gene: TRBV30; CDR3 DNA: TGTGCCTTTTCGACAGGGTCTGGCTACACCTTC; CDR3 protein: CAFSTGSGYTF
J gene: TRBJ1-6; clone size: once; D gene: NA; V gene: TRBV7-9; CDR3 DNA: TGTGCCAGCAGCTTAGATTCACAGCAGAATTCACCCCTCCACTTT; CDR3 protein: CASSLDSQQNSPLHF
J gene: TRBJ2-1; clone size: NA; D gene: TRBD2; V gene: TRBV4-3; CDR3 DNA: TGCGCCAGCAGCCCCCTGGGAGCGGGAGTAAATGAGCAGTTCTTC; CDR3 protein: CASSPLGAGVNEQFF
J gene: TRBJ2-3; clone size: NA; D gene: NA; V gene: TRBV7-2; CDR3 DNA: TGTGCCAGCAGCTTAGATGGGGGTAGAGATACGCAGTATTTT; CDR3 protein: CASSLDGGRDTQYF
J gene: TRBJ2-2; clone size: once; D gene: TRBD2; V gene: TRBV18; CDR3 DNA: TGTGCCAGCTCACCAAGGACTAGCGGGGATACCGGGGAGCTGTTTTTT; CDR3 protein: CASSPRTSGDTGELFF
J gene: TRBJ2-7; clone size: NA; D gene: NA; V gene: TRBV5-1; CDR3 DNA: TGCGCCAGCAGCCTCCGGGACCTAAGCGACGAGCAGTACTTC; CDR3 protein: CASSLRDLSDEQYF
J gene: TRBJ1-2; clone size: once; D gene: NA; V gene: TRBV28; CDR3 DNA: TGTGCCAGCAGTTTATTAACAGCGGGGCAGCATTATGGCTACACCTTC; CDR3 protein: CASSLLTAGQHYGYTF
J gene: TRBJ1-5; clone size: NA; D gene: NA; V gene: TRBV2; CDR3 DNA: TGTGCCAGCATGTCATATCGAGGCAATCAGCCCCAGCATTTT; CDR3 protein: CASMSYRGNQPQHF